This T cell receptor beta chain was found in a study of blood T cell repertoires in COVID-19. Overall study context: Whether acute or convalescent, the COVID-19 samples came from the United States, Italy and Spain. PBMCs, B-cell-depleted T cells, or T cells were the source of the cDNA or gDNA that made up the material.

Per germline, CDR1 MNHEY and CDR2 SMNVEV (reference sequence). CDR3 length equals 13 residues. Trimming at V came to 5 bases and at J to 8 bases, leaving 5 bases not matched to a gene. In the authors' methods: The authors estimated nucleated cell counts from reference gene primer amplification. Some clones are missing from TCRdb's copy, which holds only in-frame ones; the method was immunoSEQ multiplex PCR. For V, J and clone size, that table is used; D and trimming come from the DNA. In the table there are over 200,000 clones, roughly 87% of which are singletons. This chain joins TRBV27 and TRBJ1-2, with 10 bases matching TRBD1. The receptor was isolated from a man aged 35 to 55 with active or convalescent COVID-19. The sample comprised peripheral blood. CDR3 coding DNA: TGTGCCAGCAGTAGAGACAGGGGGCTCGGCTACACCTTC. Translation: CASSRDRGLGYTF.